This is a list of T cell receptor beta chains from one sample in a study of graft-versus-host responses after intestinal transplantation. Data came from immunoSEQ multiplex PCR; TCRdb stores just in-frame clones and leaves some out. The profile covers more than 70,000 clones, with roughly 85% appearing a single time and roughly 0.8% taken by the ten largest. The antigens these receptors bind are not known. The sample was unstimulated CD4+ T cells sorted from spleen or lymph node cells, taken before intestinal transplant. The receptors stem from a human donor who received an intestinal transplant. The CDR3 runs from the conserved cysteine through the conserved F or W. D genes are given only for firm matches. Only some rows state a clone size, as once, few, many or a class for expanded clones.

J	size	V	D	CDR3	DNA
TRBJ2-1	.	TRBV5-1	TRBD2	CASSLGVGLAGYNEQFF	TGCGCCAGCAGCTTGGGCGTAGGCCTAGCGGGGTACAATGAGCAGTTCTTC
TRBJ2-3	.	TRBV30	TRBD2	CAWGLAGDTQYF	TGTGCCTGGGGCCTAGCGGGGGATACGCAGTATTTT
TRBJ2-7	.	TRBV27	TRBD2	CASRKRSSGRRWQYF	TGTGCCAGCAGAAAGAGGTCAAGCGGGAGGCGGTGGCAGTACTTC
TRBJ1-5	.	TRBV4-2	TRBD1	CASSLQGGAGQPQHF	TGTGCCAGCAGCCTCCAAGGGGGCGCGGGGCAGCCCCAGCATTTT
TRBJ1-1	.	TRBV28	TRBD1	CASGGQGGTEAFF	TGTGCCAGCGGGGGACAGGGTGGCACTGAAGCTTTCTTT
TRBJ1-2	.	TRBV11-2	.	CASSLDLGNYGYTF	TGTGCCAGCAGCTTAGATCTCGGTAACTATGGCTACACCTTC
TRBJ1-4	.	TRBV19	.	CASSISHFGVRGRTNEKLFF	TGTGCCAGTAGTATATCACACTTTGGGGTAAGAGGGCGGACTAATGAAAAACTGTTTTTT
TRBJ2-1	.	TRBV18	TRBD2	CASSPGTTVSVEQFF	TGTGCCAGCTCACCAGGGACTACTGTCTCGGTGGAGCAGTTCTTC
TRBJ1-1	.	TRBV5-4	.	CASSLDPGTEAFF	TGTGCCAGCAGCTTGGATCCAGGAACTGAAGCTTTCTTT
TRBJ1-1	.	TRBV18	.	CASSPSDLNTEAFF	TGTGCCAGCTCACCCAGCGACCTGAACACTGAAGCTTTCTTT
TRBJ1-5	.	TRBV6-1	TRBD1	CASSLDRVQPQHF	TGTGCCAGCAGCCTCGACAGGGTTCAGCCCCAGCATTTT
TRBJ2-7	once	TRBV28	TRBD1	CASSQTGYYEQYF	TGTGCCAGCAGCCAGACAGGGTACTACGAGCAGTACTTC
TRBJ2-7	.	TRBV28	.	CASSLRRDSGGSYEQYF	TGTGCCAGCAGTTTAAGGCGGGATTCCGGGGGCTCCTACGAGCAGTACTTC
TRBJ1-2	.	TRBV23-1	.	CASSQSPGHPAWYF	TGCGCCAGCAGTCAATCGCCAGGGCATCCTGCTTGGTACTTC
TRBJ2-7	.	TRBV19	TRBD2	CASTIAGGPYEQYF	TGTGCCAGTACCATAGCGGGAGGGCCGTACGAGCAGTACTTC
TRBJ1-1	few	TRBV29-1	.	CSVSLVDEAEAFF	TGCAGCGTATCTTTGGTGGATGAGGCAGAAGCTTTCTTT
TRBJ2-4	.	TRBV10-1	.	CASSEGLTGMGAKNIQYF	TGCGCCAGCAGTGAGGGACTTACAGGGATGGGGGCCAAAAACATTCAGTACTTC
TRBJ2-1	.	TRBV15	TRBD2	CATSRGESEQFF	TGTGCCACCAGCCGGGGGGAAAGTGAGCAGTTCTTC
TRBJ1-3	once	TRBV4-1	TRBD1	CASSQGTGVGNTIYF	TGCGCCAGCAGCCAGGGGACAGGGGTCGGAAACACCATATATTTT
TRBJ2-1	.	TRBV15	TRBD2	CATRDPSGNNEQFF	TGTGCCACCAGGGATCCTAGCGGAAACAATGAGCAGTTCTTC
TRBJ1-2	medium-sized	TRBV6-1	.	CASSEYRGQNYGYTF	TGTGCCAGCAGTGAATATAGGGGCCAGAACTATGGCTACACCTTC
TRBJ2-7	.	TRBV2	.	CASRAGGGNEQYF	TGTGCCAGCAGAGCGGGCGGGGGCAACGAGCAGTACTTC
TRBJ2-1	few	TRBV7-9	TRBD1	CASEIGDSPYNEQFF	TGTGCCAGCGAAATCGGGGACAGTCCCTACAATGAGCAGTTCTTC
TRBJ1-5	.	TRBV2	.	CASSPQGIREPQHF	TGTGCCAGCAGCCCCCAAGGGATCAGGGAGCCCCAGCATTTT
TRBJ2-7	.	TRBV5-8	TRBD2	CASSSGLAAPYEQYF	TGTGCCAGCAGCTCGGGACTAGCGGCCCCCTACGAGCAGTACTTC
TRBJ2-2	.	TRBV4-2	TRBD2	CASSQDAGGLNTGELFF	TGTGCCAGCAGCCAGGACGCGGGGGGTCTAAACACCGGGGAGCTGTTTTTT
TRBJ2-1	.	TRBV7-9	TRBD1	CASSSGQGPYNEQFF	TGTGCCAGCAGCTCCGGACAGGGCCCCTACAATGAGCAGTTCTTC